A single sample is the source of the 30 T cell receptor beta chains below, sequenced in a study of blood T cells in healthy people across ages (dated by TCRdb to the mid-2010s). Libraries came from 5' RACE. Sequenced using an Illumina HiSeq 2500. The second PCR ran for about 7 to 11 cycles and used a J-beta primer mix along with a sample-barcoded 5' primer. Using fastp trimming at Q25 and MiXCR clonotype assembly, TCRdb reanalyzed the public sequencing data and kept in-frame beta chains. Each entry merges the rows of one CDR3 protein and shows their most common DNA and genes. Present in this sample are more than 1,400,000 distinct CDR3 sequences, 35% to 45% of which were seen just once. Of the sample, around 8% falls within the top ten clones. The specimen was blood. These receptor sequences come from a woman aged 18-35 years in good health.

This chain joins TRBV24-1 and TRBJ2-1, with 7 bases that match TRBD1. V was clipped by 3 bases and J by 6 bases; unmatched bases: 10. This CDR3 has 16 amino acids. Germline loops: CDR1 KGHDR, CDR2 SFDVKD. The DNA for the CDR3 is TGTGCCACCAGTGATCCGGGACAGAGGTTCGGCAATGAGCAGTTCTTC. Amino acid sequence: CATSDPGQRFGNEQFF.

The chain uses TRBV6-6 and TRBJ2-2; D perhaps matches TRBD2 (6 bases). The CDR3 consists of 15 residues. Germline V CDR1 and CDR2: MNHNY, SVGAGI (reference sequence). The V and J ends lost 4 bases and 4 bases respectively, with 13 bases between them. CDR3 DNA: TGTGCCAGCAGTTCCCTCCCCGGGGGCACCGGGGAGCTGTTTTTT. Its translation is CASSSLPGGTGELFF.

The chain's CDR3 is CSARDWQDRVDGGETQYF. The CDR3 coding sequence is TGCAGTGCTAGAGATTGGCAGGACAGGGTCGACGGGGGAGAGACCCAGTACTTC. The chain uses TRBV20-1 and TRBJ2-5; 8 bases match TRBD1. Trimming took 0 bases from V and 4 from J; bases not matched to a gene: 16. Germline V gene data show CDR1 as DFQATT and CDR2 as SNEGSKA (reference sequence). The CDR3 loop spans 18 amino acids.

The chain employs TRBV29-1 and TRBJ2-7; D possibly corresponds to TRBD2 (5 bases). The CDR3 has 14 residues. V was pared by 4 bases and J by 1 base, with 14 bases between. Germline V gene data show CDR1 as SQVTM and CDR2 as ANQGSEA. Here the CDR3 DNA reads TGCAGCGTTGCTTCTCAGAGAGGGTCCTACGAGCAGTACTTC. Amino acid sequence: CSVASQRGSYEQYF.

This clonotype has at least ten counts. The chain combines TRBV7-2 with TRBJ2-7; possible D gene TRBD2, 6 bases. Per germline, CDR1 SGHTA and CDR2 FQGNSA. Trimming removed 1 base from V and 4 bases from J, with 14 bases in between. The CDR3 contains 15 residues. CDR3 sequence (DNA): TGTGCCAGCAGCTTAGTGGTTGGTAGCGGTTACGAGCAGTACTTC. This translates into CASSLVVGSGYEQYF.

This clonotype turned up a few times. This chain connects TRBV7-9 to TRBJ1-1; D perhaps matches TRBD1 (6 bases). The CDR3 is 15 residues long. Trimming took off 2 bases at V and 6 bases at J, with 16 bases between the two ends. Germline-derived CDR1 and CDR2 are SEHNR and FQNEAQ (reference sequence). CDR3 sequence reads: CASSLSGVISPEAFF. The DNA of the CDR3 is TGTGCCAGCAGCTTATCAGGGGTTATCTCTCCTGAAGCTTTCTTT.

This clonotype was counted ten times or more. The chain couples TRBV29-1 to TRBJ2-5; possibly TRBD1 for D (6 bases). The CDR3 contains 10 residues. Trimming removed 7 bases from V and 3 bases from J, with 6 bases in between. Germline V gene data show CDR1 as SQVTM and CDR2 as ANQGSEA. The CDR3 nucleotides read TGCAGCGCAGGGGAAGAGACCCAGTACTTC. It encodes CSAGEETQYF.

This clonotype was found a few times. The chain carries TRBV12-3 or TRBV12-4 and TRBJ2-3; D gene uncertain. V lost 8 bases, J lost 2 bases, and 11 bases lay in between. The CDR3 length is 13 residues. The CDR3 reads CASALTPTDTQYF. DNA of the CDR3: TGTGCCAGCGCCCTTACGCCCACAGATACGCAGTATTTT.

This chain uses TRBV7-2 with TRBJ2-5; the D is unclear. Trimming shortened V by 2 bases and J by 4 bases, and 17 bases separated the two germline ends. Germline V gives CDR1 SGHTA, CDR2 FQGNSA. CDR3 length equals 16 residues. The CDR3 loop reads CASSLTAEYPRETQYF. CDR3 in DNA: TGTGCCAGCAGCTTAACGGCGGAGTACCCCCGAGAGACCCAGTACTTC.

The chain employs TRBV6-1 and TRBJ1-2; TRBD1 matches at 7 bases. The CDR3 covers 15 residues. Trimming at V came to 2 bases and at J to 2 bases, leaving 5 bases not matched to a gene. CDR1 and CDR2 (germline): MNHNS, SASEGT. DNA of the CDR3: TGTGCCAGCAGTGAAAGACAGGGAAAAAACTATGGCTACACCTTC. Translation gives CASSERQGKNYGYTF.

This CDR3 is CASRENIGYTF. The CDR3 DNA reads as TGTGCCAGCAGGGAGAATATTGGCTACACCTTC. J is TRBJ1-2 and V is TRBV12-3 or TRBV12-4; D gene ambiguous. V was cut by 6 bases and J by 7 bases, with 9 bases left in between. The CDR3 covers 11 residues.

The J gene is TRBJ2-5, the V gene TRBV20-1; 9 positions match TRBD2. From germline, CDR1 is DFQATT and CDR2 SNEGSKA (reference sequence). The CDR3 spans 13 residues. With 3 bases clipped from V and 5 bases from J, the junction kept 4 bases outside the gene matches. The CDR3 region has the DNA TGCAGTGCTAGCGGGACTAGCTTTGAGACCCAGTACTTC. It translates to CSASGTSFETQYF.

The rearrangement joins TRBV20-1 to TRBJ1-1, with TRBD1 matching 7 bases. The trim removed 0 bases at V and 5 bases at J, leaving 6 bases unmatched. CDR3 length equals 14 residues. Germline V gene sequence: CDR1 DFQATT, CDR2 SNEGSKA (reference sequence). The CDR3 DNA sequence: TGCAGTGCTAGAGAGACAGGGCTTAAAACTGAAGCTTTCTTT. Protein product: CSARETGLKTEAFF.

As to this clonotype: At one boundary the junction diverges from the germline segment, which might be a read error. The J gene is TRBJ2-7, the V gene TRBV20-1; D is unclear. The J call could be wrong; TRBJ2-5 is a better fit for the DNA end. CDR1 DFQATT and CDR2 SNEGSKA come from the germline V gene (reference sequence). CDR3 length: 14 residues. In DNA, the CDR3 is TGCAGTGCTAGTGCCCTTACTCTACAAGGGACCCAGTACTTC. Its protein is CSASALTLQGTQYF.

The rearrangement links TRBV6-6 to TRBJ2-7, with D possibly TRBD1 on 6 matching bases. Per the germline V gene, CDR1 is MNHNY and CDR2 is SVGAGI (reference sequence). V gave up 4 bases and J gave up 0 bases, with 13 bases separating them. The CDR3 sequence is 15 residues long. The CDR3 nucleotides are TGTGCCAGCAGTTCCGGACAGCTGAGCTCCTACGAGCAGTACTTC. This gives the protein CASSSGQLSSYEQYF.

A remark on this clonotype: A single base separates this from a much larger clone, so it may be a read error. V and J are TRBV2 and TRBJ2-1, with 7 bases that match TRBD1. The better agreement between TRBJ2-7 and the DNA end casts doubt on the J call. The CDR3 contains 12 residues. CDR1 and CDR2 (germline): SNHLY, FYNNEI. The CDR3 DNA reads as TGTGCCAGCAGGGGACAGTCCAATGAGCAGTACTTC. Residues: CASRGQSNEQYF.

This clonotype was seen many times. The chain combines TRBV3-1 with TRBJ1-6; no clear D. Per germline, CDR1 LGHDT and CDR2 YNNKEL (reference sequence). CDR3 size: 12 residues. V lost 4 bases to trimming and J lost 6 bases, with 4 bases between them. CDR3 sequence (DNA): TGTGCCAGCAGCCGCGGTAATTCACCCCTCCACTTT. It encodes CASSRGNSPLHF.

This clonotype was observed a handful of times. The chain has TRBV10-3 and TRBJ1-1; D is perhaps TRBD1 (5 bases). The germline gives CDR1 ENHRY, CDR2 SYGVKD. This CDR3 is built from 16 residues. Deletions cut 3 bases from V and 0 bases from J, with 14 bases between. CDR3 sequence reads: CAISDGGGRLNTEAFF. In nucleotides, the CDR3 is TGTGCCATCAGTGATGGGGGGGGACGATTGAACACTGAAGCTTTCTTT.

This clonotype showed up just a few times. The chain combines TRBV25-1 with TRBJ1-1; TRBD1 agrees at 10 bases. The V segment lost 9 bases and the J segment 2 bases; nucleotides outside the gene matches: 3. The CDR3 is 13 amino acids. Germline CDR1 MGHDK, CDR2 SYGVNS. Written as DNA, the CDR3 is TGTGCCAGAGGACAGGGGGAAAACACTGAAGCTTTCTTT. Protein: CARGQGENTEAFF.

The J gene is TRBJ1-6, the V gene TRBV20-1, with 7 bases aligning to TRBD1. The germline V gene has CDR1 DFQATT and CDR2 SNEGSKA (reference sequence). V was clipped by 5 bases and J by 7 bases; unmatched bases: 11. The CDR3 runs to 15 residues. The CDR3 DNA reads as TGCAGTGCTCCAGACAGGGAACTATTGAATTCACCCCTCCACTTT. The encoded protein is CSAPDRELLNSPLHF.

This clonotype has a single count. A junction end diverges from the germline sequence, so it may reflect a read error. The chain has TRBV9 and TRBJ2-1, with 9 bases lining up with TRBD2. The germline V gene encodes CDR1 SGDLS and CDR2 YYNGEE. This CDR3 spans 16 amino acids. This CDR3 reads CASSPRGGSSHNEQFF. The CDR3 region has the DNA TGTGCCAGCAGCCCGCGGGGGGGAAGCTCCCACAATGAGCAGTTCTTC.

This clonotype was observed a handful of times. The chain recombines TRBV28 with TRBJ2-1; 9 bases line up with TRBD1. Germline assignment: CDR1 MDHEN and CDR2 SYDVKM. CDR3 length equals 18 residues. With V trimmed by 2 bases and J by 1 base, 9 bases remained unmatched. CDR3: CASSLVSQGQGSYNEQFF. The CDR3 nucleotides are TGTGCCAGCAGTTTAGTTTCGCAGGGACAGGGATCCTACAATGAGCAGTTCTTC.

The chain is built from TRBV11-2 and TRBJ2-3; TRBD2 aligns across 9 bases. The CDR3 runs to 17 residues. CDR1 SGHAT and CDR2 FQNNGV come from the germline V gene. V trimming: 3 bases; J trimming: 7 bases; junction bases outside the gene matches: 14. CDR3 DNA: TGTGCCAGCAGCTTGCGGGTCCTAGCGGGGCGCACGAATACGCAGTATTTT. Translating it yields CASSLRVLAGRTNTQYF.

This clonotype was observed a few times. This sequence joins TRBV29-1 and TRBJ2-5; 10 bases are a match to TRBD1. The CDR3 length is 13 residues. Trimming at V came to 7 bases and at J to 0 bases, leaving 2 bases not matched to a gene. The germline V gene has CDR1 SQVTM and CDR2 ANQGSEA. For the CDR3, the DNA is TGCAGCGGACAGGGGGCTTACCAAGAGACCCAGTACTTC. Protein sequence: CSGQGAYQETQYF.

J is TRBJ2-7 and V is TRBV5-1, with D perhaps matching TRBD2 (5 bases). The CDR3 is 13 residues long. V was shortened by 4 bases and J by 7 bases, with 15 bases between the two germline ends. Germline V gives CDR1 SGHRS, CDR2 YFSETQ. The CDR3 region is CASSLGEGEEQYF. The CDR3 nucleotides read TGCGCCAGCAGCCTAGGAGAGGGTGAAGAGCAGTACTTC.

The gene calls are TRBV4-1 and TRBJ1-5; D gene uncertain. This CDR3 comprises 19 residues. Trimming took off 0 bases at V and 0 bases at J, with 18 bases between the two ends. Germline V gives CDR1 MGHRA, CDR2 YSYEKL. CDR3 nucleotides: TGCGCCAGCAGCCAAGATGGGCAGGTCCTTAGCCCTAGCAATCAGCCCCAGCATTTT. The encoded protein is CASSQDGQVLSPSNQPQHF.

The V call is TRBV12-3 or TRBV12-4, the J call TRBJ1-5; possible D gene TRBD1, 6 bases. Trimming took 5 bases from V and 4 from J, leaving 15 bases between them. The CDR3 spans 15 residues. CDR3: CASSGRAGVNQPQHF. As DNA, the CDR3 is TGTGCCAGCAGTGGACGGGCAGGGGTAAATCAGCCCCAGCATTTT.

The chain joins TRBV7-8 to TRBJ2-4; 11 bases are a match to TRBD2. J lost 3 bases, V lost 5 bases, and 12 bases had no gene match. Germline V gene sequence: CDR1 SGHVS, CDR2 FQNEAQ. The CDR3 totals 18 residues. The CDR3 protein is CASSTRIAGGPGKNIQYF. The DNA for the CDR3 is TGTGCCAGCAGCACCCGAATAGCGGGGGGGCCGGGCAAAAACATTCAGTACTTC.

The V and J genes are TRBV7-9 and TRBJ2-7, with D possibly being TRBD2 (5 bases). This CDR3 has 14 residues. The germline gives CDR1 SEHNR, CDR2 FQNEAQ (reference sequence). V was pared by 1 base and J by 5 bases, with 12 bases between. CDR3 sequence: CASSLETRMNEQYF. CDR3 nucleotides: TGTGCCAGCAGCTTAGAAACTAGAATGAACGAGCAGTACTTC.

The chain is built from TRBV5-1 and TRBJ2-5; 8 nucleotides line up with TRBD1. CDR1 and CDR2 from the germline V gene are SGHRS and YFSETQ. CDR3 length equals 15 residues. The ends lost 1 base at V and 5 bases at J; junction bases unmatched: 7. The CDR3 spells CASSLWSGGAETQYF. The CDR3 region has the DNA TGCGCCAGCAGCTTGTGGTCAGGGGGCGCGGAGACCCAGTACTTC.